One and the same sample provided the 9 T cell receptor beta chains below, sequenced in a study of blood T cell repertoires in COVID-19. Measured with immunoSEQ multiplex PCR; TCRdb has only the in-frame clones, and not every one. The table includes under 250,000 clones, around nine tenths detected once. The specimen sequenced was peripheral blood. Every receptor here comes from a man aged 55-75 years who had recovered from COVID-19.

V is TRBV7-3 and J is TRBJ2-5; D gene ambiguous. This CDR3 comprises 13 residues. Trimming removed 6 bases at V and 2 bases at J, with 10 bases between. CDR1 and CDR2 (germline): SGHTA, FQGTGA. CDR3 sequence: CASSNERQETQYF. The CDR3 DNA sequence: TGTGCCAGCAGTAATGAACGGCAAGAGACCCAGTACTTC.

The rearrangement uses TRBV11-2 and TRBJ1-3; no firm D call. The CDR3 has 15 amino acids. V shed 0 bases and J shed 4 bases, with 10 bases lying between them. CDR1 and CDR2 (germline): SGHAT, FQNNGV. The CDR3 spells CASSLDPWAGNTIYF. In nucleotides, the CDR3 is TGTGCCAGCAGCTTAGATCCGTGGGCCGGAAACACCATATATTTT.

The V call is TRBV9, the J call TRBJ1-1, with 9 bases identical to TRBD1. The CDR3 is 15 amino acids. The junction had 9 bases not matched to a gene; V was cut back by 0 bases and J by 9 bases. CDR1 and CDR2 (germline): SGDLS, YYNGEE. CDR3 sequence reads: CASSVAAGTGRKAFF. CDR3 DNA sequence: TGTGCCAGCAGCGTAGCCGCCGGGACAGGGCGTAAAGCTTTCTTT.

The V gene is TRBV5-1, the J gene TRBJ2-3, with 9 bases identical to TRBD1. The germline CDR1 and CDR2 sequences are SGHRS and YFSETQ. This CDR3 contains 15 residues. The J segment lost 1 base and the V segment lost 5 bases, leaving 5 bases of the junction unmatched. The CDR3 loop reads CASSTGGEGTDTQYF. In DNA form, the CDR3 reads TGCGCCAGCAGTACAGGGGGCGAAGGCACAGATACGCAGTATTTT.

The rearrangement uses TRBV5-4 and TRBJ1-1; TRBD1 is a possible D gene (5 bases). Between the trimmed V and J ends, which lost 2 bases and 7 bases, there was a span of 18 bases. From germline, CDR1 is SGHNT and CDR2 YYREEE (reference sequence). The CDR3 sequence is 15 residues long. This CDR3 reads CASSFRDFGRGEAFF. The CDR3 DNA is TGTGCCAGCAGCTTCCGGGACTTTGGGAGGGGTGAAGCTTTCTTT.

The chain combines TRBV4-3 with TRBJ2-3; TRBD2 matches 7 bases. V dropped 0 bases and J dropped 1; count of bases not matched to a gene: 13. The CDR3 is 19 amino acids. Germline lookup yields CDR1 LGHNA and CDR2 YSLEER. CDR3 in amino acids: CASSQDPYFGGGGTDTQYF. The CDR3 DNA sequence: TGCGCCAGCAGCCAAGATCCCTATTTCGGGGGAGGGGGCACAGATACGCAGTATTTT.

This clone occurred many times. The chain uses TRBV3-1 (or the pseudogene TRBV3-2) and TRBJ2-7; no reliable D call. Per germline, CDR1 LGHDT and CDR2 YNNKEL (reference sequence). V dropped 5 bases and J dropped 3 bases, with 8 bases sitting between them. The CDR3 consists of 12 residues. CDR3 sequence: CASSAYFYEQYF. In DNA, the CDR3 is TGTGCCAGCAGCGCCTACTTCTACGAGCAGTACTTC.

V gene TRBV6-5 combines with J gene TRBJ2-1; 8 bases agree with TRBD2. V was clipped by 9 bases and J by 6 bases; unmatched bases: 7. The CDR3 runs to 13 residues. The germline gives CDR1 MNHEY, CDR2 SVGAGI. CDR3: CARKRELRNEQFF. The CDR3 bases are TGTGCCAGAAAGCGGGAGTTACGCAATGAGCAGTTCTTC.

V and J are TRBV7-9 and TRBJ1-6; the D is unclear. Germline V lookup: CDR1 SEHNR, CDR2 FQNEAQ (reference sequence). The V end lost 1 base, the J end lost 7 bases, and 17 bases lay between the germline ends. This CDR3 spans 17 amino acids. The CDR3 DNA reads as TGTGCCAGCAGCTTAGAGTACAGCCCTCGAGGGAATTCACCCCTCCACTTT. Its protein product is CASSLEYSPRGNSPLHF. The full variable domain, in which reference TRBV7-9 and TRBJ1-6 provide the parts outside the CDR3, is DTGVSQNPRHKITKRGQNVTFRCDPISEHNRLYWYRQTLGQGPEFLTYFQNEAQLEKSRLLSDRFSAERPKGSFSTLEIQRTEQGDSAMYLCASSLEYSPRGNSPLHFGNGTRLTVT.